This T cell receptor (beta chain) comes out of a study of blood T cell repertoires in COVID-19. TCRdb keeps only in-frame clones here, not all; method: immunoSEQ multiplex PCR. The data show some 80,000 clones, with approximately 81% seen just once and roughly 11% held by the top ten. V shed 4 bases and J 5 bases; nucleotides not matched to a gene: 6. This CDR3 region has 14 residues. Per germline, CDR1 ENHRY and CDR2 SYGVKD. The origin of this receptor is a man in his 60s with COVID-19, enrolled during active disease. V is TRBV10-3 and J is TRBJ2-7; 9 nucleotides agree with TRBD1. Sequencing was carried out using peripheral blood. The CDR3 sequence: CAISAPGQGNEQYF. In DNA form, the CDR3 reads TGTGCCATCAGTGCACCGGGACAGGGTAACGAGCAGTACTTC.